This TCR beta chain is drawn from a study of T cells in Graves' hyperthyroidism and ophthalmopathy. J gave up 6 bases and V 6 bases, and 6 bases lay outside the gene matches. The CDR3 is 13 amino acids. CDR1 is PRHDT and CDR2 is FYEKMQ in the germline V gene (reference sequence). Using RNA transcripts as the source, TCR beta CDR3 regions were amplified. HTBI primers were employed in a first-round RT-PCR of the TCR CDR3. TCRdb reanalysed the multiplex PCR reads using MiXCR and keeps one entry per CDR3 protein. The top ten clones hold less than 4.5% of a sample with some 620,000 distinct CDR3 sequences, roughly 16% of them seen once. Notes on the study in general: The blood repertoire included most of the expanded thyroid clonotypes above 0.001. The model's output predicted ophthalmopathy at a median of 6.5 months prior to onset.

Among the patients, aged 18 to 65, hyperthyroidism was newly diagnosed and had lasted under 2 months. Together with thyroid ultrasound, orbital computed tomography, serum thyroxine and TRAb, clinical symptoms were used for diagnoses. This clonotype was observed at least ten times. The antigen remains undetermined. What was sequenced was blood. This clonotype was sampled from a woman in her twenties or thirties with Graves' hyperthyroidism. The rearrangement links TRBV13 to TRBJ2-7, with 9 nucleotides matching TRBD2. The CDR3 loop reads CASSHGLAPEQYF. The CDR3 DNA follows: TGTGCCAGCAGTCATGGACTAGCGCCCGAGCAGTACTTC. The whole variable domain, filled in from reference TRBV13 and TRBJ2-7, reads AAGVIQSPRHLIKEKRETATLKCYPIPRHDTVYWYQQGPGQDPQFLISFYEKMQSDKGSIPDRFSAQQFSDYHSELNMSSLELGDSALYFCASSHGLAPEQYFGPGTRLTVT.